These 23 T cell receptor beta chains share one sample of origin, sequenced in a study of T cell clonality in common variable immunodeficiency. What these receptors recognize is not known. Assay used: immunoSEQ multiplex PCR; TCRdb lists only in-frame clones, some missing. Listed for the sample are 25,000 to 30,000 clones, none seen a single time. Regarding the study as a whole: Common variable immunodeficiency TCR beta sequences reportedly had fewer deletions and N-nucleotide insertions.

The sequenced sample consisted of peripheral blood mononuclear cells. The source of these receptors is a human donor with common variable immunodeficiency.

The sample holds a few counts of this clone. The sequenced fragment ends 3 residues before the CDR3 boundary, so the rest is inferred from the germline J gene. V and J are TRBV19 and TRBJ2-5, with 7 bases lining up with TRBD1. In germline, CDR1 is LNHDA, CDR2 SQIVND (reference sequence). This CDR3 is 15 amino acids long. The V gene end was trimmed by 7 bases and the J gene end by 2 bases; junction bases not matched to a gene: 10. Partial CDR3 DNA: TGTGCCAGTACCCCTCGGGACAGCCTGCAAGAGACC. Translating gives CASTPRDSLQET. The complete CDR3 protein is CASTPRDSLQETQYF.

With regard to this clone: The sequenced fragment ends 3 residues before the CDR3 boundary, so the rest is inferred from the germline J gene. V gene TRBV6-2 or TRBV6-3 combines with J gene TRBJ2-7; 7 bases align to TRBD1. J lost 5 bases, V lost 5 bases, and 9 bases had no gene match. The CDR3 has 14 residues. Looked up from germline, CDR1 is MNHEY and CDR2 is SVGEGT. CDR3 in amino acids: CASSPYRGRDEQYF. CDR3 DNA (partial): TGTGCCAGCAGTCCATACAGGGGACGGGACGAG.

This clone was seen at least ten times. The CDR3 end lies 3 residues beyond the end of the read and is filled in from the germline J gene. V gene TRBV7-8 combines with J gene TRBJ2-1, with D possibly being TRBD2 (7 bases). This CDR3 is 15 amino acids long. V lost 4 bases to trimming and J lost 7 bases, with 17 bases between them. CDR1 and CDR2 (germline): SGHVS, FQNEAQ. The CDR3 spells CASSSLVGGVNEQFF. The CDR3 bases that were read are TGTGCCAGCAGCTCCTTAGTAGGGGGGGTGAATGAG.

In this sample, this clone turned up many times. Coverage ceases 3 residues before the CDR3 finishes, and the germline J gene fills in the end. This rearrangement joins TRBV7-3 to TRBJ1-4; D is unclear. This CDR3 is 12 amino acids long. V lost 2 bases, J lost 8 bases, and 6 bases lay in between. The germline gives CDR1 SGHTA, CDR2 FQGTGA. The CDR3 loop reads CASSLSGEKLFF. The covered CDR3 bases are TGTGCCAGCAGCTTATCGGGGGAAAAA. The full variable domain, completed using reference TRBV7-3 and TRBJ1-4, is GAGVSQTPSNKVTEKGKYVELRCDPISGHTALYWYRQSLGQGPEFLIYFQGTGAADDSGLPNDRFFAVRPEGSVSTLKIQRTERGDSAVYLCASSLSGEKLFFGSGTQLSVL.

At least ten counts were recorded for this clone. The CDR3 end is not reached by the read, which stops 3 residues before it; the germline J gene fills it in. The V call is TRBV14, the J call TRBJ2-1; D is possibly TRBD1 (6 bases). Trimming removed 5 bases at V and 5 bases at J, with 16 bases between. This CDR3 comprises 15 residues. Germline lookup yields CDR1 SGHDN and CDR2 FVKESK. The covered CDR3 bases are TGTGCCAGCAGCTACCTCCCGGGACACGACAATGAG. Amino acids: CASSYLPGHDNE. In full, the CDR3 reads CASSYLPGHDNEQFF.

This clone occurred many times. Read sequence stops 3 residues before the CDR3 end, and the germline J gene provides the missing end. The chain recombines TRBV7-2 with TRBJ1-2, with 7 positions matching TRBD1. The CDR3 consists of 14 residues. The germline V gene has CDR1 SGHTA and CDR2 FQGNSA. V shed 5 bases, J shed 6 bases, and the junction held 9 bases outside the gene matches. The CDR3 DNA, read in part, is TGTGCCAGCAGCCAGGACAGGATAGGCGATGGC. Protein product: CASSQDRIGDG. The CDR3 in full is CASSQDRIGDGYTF.

Concerning this clone: The read is 3 residues too short to cover the CDR3 end, so that end is filled in from the germline J gene. The V and J genes are TRBV13 and TRBJ1-1, with 7 bases lining up with TRBD1. Germline trimming cut 1 base from V and 4 bases from J; bases unmatched to any gene: 6. The germline CDR1 and CDR2 sequences are PRHDT and FYEKMQ (reference sequence). The CDR3 is 15 residues long. Partial CDR3 DNA: TGTGCCAGCAGCTTAGTTATTGCAGGGGGCACTGAA. Its protein is CASSLVIAGGTE. The CDR3 in its entirety is CASSLVIAGGTEAFF.

This clone was seen repeatedly, ten times or more. The CDR3 end falls 3 residues outside the read, so it is completed with the germline J gene. The chain uses TRBV20-1 and TRBJ1-6; D possibly corresponds to TRBD1 (5 bases). CDR3 length equals 17 residues. The germline CDR1 and CDR2 sequences are DFQATT and SNEGSKA (reference sequence). V was pared by 3 bases and J by 3 bases, with 18 bases between. The DNA read from the CDR3 is TGCAGTGCTAGGATTGACCGCCCGGGACTCTATAATTCACCC. It codes for CSARIDRPGLYNSP. The entire CDR3 protein is CSARIDRPGLYNSPLHF.

In this sample, this clone turned up a few times. The read is 3 residues too short to cover the CDR3 end, so that end is filled in from the germline J gene. The chain is built from TRBV11-3 and TRBJ2-7; 7 nucleotides agree with TRBD1. Germline V gene lookup returns CDR1 SGHNT and CDR2 YENEEA. This CDR3 has 14 amino acids. V was pared by 4 bases and J by 6 bases, with 9 bases of the junction left unmatched. Incomplete CDR3 DNA: TGTGCCAGCAGCTCCCGACAGGGCAAGGGCGAG. It specifies CASSSRQGKGE. The CDR3 as a whole reads CASSSRQGKGEQYF.

In this sample, this clone turned up many times. The read ends 3 residues before the CDR3 terminus; that terminus is restored from the germline J gene. This chain uses TRBV6-2 or TRBV6-3 with TRBJ2-5; D remains ambiguous. The CDR3 has 12 amino acids. V shed 7 bases and J shed 5 bases, with 11 bases lying between them. CDR1 is MNHEY and CDR2 is SVGEGT in the germline V gene. The covered CDR3 bases are TGTGCCAGCACCTCTTTTCCGGAGACC. The encoded protein is CASTSFPET. The complete CDR3 sequence is CASTSFPETQYF.

On this clone itself: This likely reflects a read error, since a far larger clone is one base away. The read terminates 3 residues ahead of where the CDR3 ends, so the germline J gene completes it. This chain links TRBV18 with TRBJ2-5; no clear D. The CDR3 totals 16 residues. The V end was cut by 4 bases, the J end by 0 bases, with 15 bases between. Germline V gene data show CDR1 as KGHSH and CDR2 as LQKENI. The sequenced part of the CDR3 DNA is TGTGCCAGCTCACGATTACAGCAAGGGTACCAAGAGACC. The encoded protein is CASSRLQQGYQET. The full CDR3 sequence reads CASSRLQQGYQETQYF.

This clone was found a few times. The CDR3 goes on 3 residues after the read ends, and that part is filled in from the germline J gene. This chain links TRBV7-6 with TRBJ2-6, with D unclear. CDR1 and CDR2 from the germline V gene are SGHVS and FNYEAQ. The CDR3 runs 16 residues. Between the trimmed V and J ends, which lost 5 bases and 4 bases, there was a span of 15 bases. This CDR3 reads CASSRDGLLGANVLTF. The CDR3 DNA, read in part, is TGTGCCAGCAGCAGAGATGGCCTTTTGGGGGCCAACGTC.

Ten or more counts support this clone. The sequenced fragment ends 3 residues before the CDR3 boundary, so the rest is inferred from the germline J gene. The rearrangement uses TRBV7-6 and TRBJ2-5; 8 bases are shared with TRBD2. V was clipped by 5 bases and J by 5 bases; unmatched bases: 7. The germline CDR1 and CDR2 sequences are SGHVS and FNYEAQ. The CDR3 has 14 residues. The CDR3 sequence is CASSPPGGRETQYF. The covered CDR3 bases are TGTGCCAGCAGCCCCCCGGGGGGGAGGGAGACC. The whole variable domain, remainder taken from reference TRBV7-6 and TRBJ2-5, is GAGVSQSPRYKVTKRGQDVALRCDPISGHVSLYWYRQALGQGPEFLTYFNYEAQQDKSGLPNDRFSAERPEGSISTLTIQRTEQRDSAMYRCASSPPGGRETQYFGPGTRLLVL.

There are a few counts of this clone. The DNA read from the CDR3 is TGCGCCAGCAGCCGCGGACAGAACACTGAA. Translated, it gives CASSRGQNTE. The whole CDR3 is CASSRGQNTEAFF. This rearrangement joins TRBV5-1 to TRBJ1-1; possible D gene TRBD1, 5 bases. The read ends 3 residues shy of where the CDR3 ends; the end is completed using the germline J gene. CDR3 size: 13 residues. Germline-derived CDR1 and CDR2 are SGHRS and YFSETQ. Trimming removed 4 bases at V and 1 base at J, with 8 bases between.

This clone was observed a handful of times. The read ends 3 residues before the CDR3 terminus; that terminus is restored from the germline J gene. This chain links TRBV18 with TRBJ1-1, with D possibly matching TRBD1 (5 bases). The CDR3 loop spans 15 amino acids. V lost 1 base and J 0 bases, leaving 9 bases between the germline ends. Germline values: CDR1 KGHSH, CDR2 LQKENI. The CDR3 bases that were read are TGTGCCAGCTCACCACAAGGGGCCCTGAACACTGAA. It is translated as CASSPQGALNTE. The complete CDR3 protein is CASSPQGALNTEAFF.

With regard to this clone: From the germline J gene comes the end of the CDR3, since the read stops 3 residues before it. The gene calls are TRBV7-6 and TRBJ2-1; 7 bases line up with TRBD2. Unmatched junction bases numbered 13, after V lost 5 bases and J lost 6 bases. CDR1 SGHVS and CDR2 FNYEAQ come from the germline V gene. The CDR3 is 16 residues long. CDR3 DNA (partial): TGTGCCAGCAGCCCGGACTCCGGGGGGTTAGGCAATGAG. This translates into CASSPDSGGLGNE. From start to end, the CDR3 is CASSPDSGGLGNEQFF. The full variable domain, completed using reference TRBV7-6 and TRBJ2-1, is GAGVSQSPRYKVTKRGQDVALRCDPISGHVSLYWYRQALGQGPEFLTYFNYEAQQDKSGLPNDRFSAERPEGSISTLTIQRTEQRDSAMYRCASSPDSGGLGNEQFFGPGTRLTVL.

This clone was seen repeatedly, ten times or more. The read ends 3 residues shy of where the CDR3 ends; the end is completed using the germline J gene. The chain combines TRBV19 with TRBJ1-3; 8 positions agree with TRBD1. Germline loops: CDR1 LNHDA, CDR2 SQIVND (reference sequence). With 6 bases clipped from V and 8 bases from J, the junction kept 6 bases outside the gene matches. This CDR3 is built from 13 residues. The covered CDR3 bases are TGTGCCAGTAGAATCGGACAGGGCTACACC. It is translated as CASRIGQGYT. The entire CDR3 reads CASRIGQGYTIYF.

Notes on this clone: The read is 3 residues too short to cover the CDR3 end, so that end is filled in from the germline J gene. This chain uses TRBV5-6 with TRBJ2-7; D ambiguous. The CDR3 has 14 residues. Germline CDR1 and CDR2: SGHDT and YYEEEE. V was shortened by 4 bases and J by 3 bases, with 14 bases between the two germline ends. The sequenced part of the CDR3 DNA is TGTGCCAGCAGCACCCTAGGCGGTTTCTACGAG. Translating it yields CASSTLGGFYE. The whole CDR3 reads CASSTLGGFYEQYF.

Points on this clone: The read ends 3 residues shy of where the CDR3 ends; the end is completed using the germline J gene. This rearrangement joins TRBV19 to TRBJ2-2; 8 bases are a match to TRBD1. The junction had 4 bases not matched to a gene; V was cut back by 5 bases and J by 2 bases. There are 15 residues in the CDR3. Germline assignment: CDR1 LNHDA and CDR2 SQIVND (reference sequence). CDR3 loop: CASSQTGVNTGELFF. The CDR3 bases that were read are TGTGCCAGTAGTCAGACAGGGGTCAACACCGGGGAG.

This clone came up a few times. The read ends 3 residues before the CDR3 terminus; that terminus is restored from the germline J gene. The V gene is TRBV2, the J gene TRBJ2-6; TRBD1 is a possible D gene (7 bases). Germline V gene lookup returns CDR1 SNHLY and CDR2 FYNNEI. The V end was cut by 4 bases, the J end by 0 bases, with 16 bases between. The CDR3 totals 18 residues. Partial CDR3 DNA: TGTGCCAGCAGTGGACAGGGAGGAGATTCCTCTGGGGCCAACGTC. Its protein is CASSGQGGDSSGANV. Given in full, the CDR3 is CASSGQGGDSSGANVLTF. The full variable domain, completed using reference TRBV2 and TRBJ2-6, is EPEVTQTPSHQVTQMGQEVILRCVPISNHLYFYWYRQILGQKVEFLVSFYNNEISEKSEIFDDQFSVERPDGSNFTLKIRSTKLEDSAMYFCASSGQGGDSSGANVLTFGAGSRLTVL.

This clone was seen ten or more times. The read stops 3 residues short of the end of the CDR3; the missing end is completed from the germline J gene. This chain connects TRBV7-6 to TRBJ2-7; 10 nucleotides match TRBD1. The germline CDR1 and CDR2 sequences are SGHVS and FNYEAQ. The CDR3 sequence is 15 residues long. V lost 3 bases and J lost 1; bases outside the gene matches: 3. The CDR3 DNA, read in part, is TGTGCCAGCAGCTTGCGACAGGGGGCGTCCTACGAG. Residues: CASSLRQGASYE. The entire CDR3 is CASSLRQGASYEQYF.

This clone was seen repeatedly, ten times or more. The CDR3 end lies 3 residues beyond the end of the read and is filled in from the germline J gene. The gene calls are TRBV19 and TRBJ2-3, with TRBD1 matching over 8 bases. The germline CDR1 and CDR2 sequences are LNHDA and SQIVND (reference sequence). The CDR3 is 15 amino acids. Trimming cost V 6 bases and J 4 bases; bases outside gene matches: 9. The CDR3 loop reads CASSPDRVFPDTQYF. The CDR3 DNA, read in part, is TGTGCCAGTAGCCCGGACAGGGTGTTCCCAGATACG.

This clone came up many times. The CDR3 is cut off 3 residues early in the read; its end comes from the germline J gene. The gene calls are TRBV7-1 and TRBJ2-7; 12 bases align to TRBD1. TRBV7-1 is filed as an ORF, its function uncertain. Germline trimming cut 3 bases from V and 2 bases from J; bases unmatched to any gene: 17. There are 20 residues in the CDR3. This CDR3 reads CASSSTISRDRGPFPYEQYF. The CDR3 DNA, read in part, is TGTGCCAGCAGCTCTACTATCTCCCGGGACAGGGGGCCCTTCCCCTACGAG.